Detailed here is one T cell receptor beta chain. Antigen specificity is unknown. The PCR was carried out with 60 Vbeta primers and 13 Jbeta primers. TCRdb's table, derived via immunoSEQ multiplex PCR, lists solely in-frame clones and lacks some. The sample contains 130,000 or so clones, roughly four fifths of which appear only once. These data are taken from a study of cytomegalovirus exposure and HLA in healthy donors. Study observations and caveats: Rarity held for most TCR sequences, but there were some public TCRs that occurred in many donors.

Looked up from germline, CDR1 is MNHEY and CDR2 is SVGAGI. After removal of 3 bases from V and 6 bases from J, the junction contained 12 bases not matched to a gene. The length of the CDR3 is 16 residues. The specimen was PBMCs. This sequence was found in a woman aged 35 to 49 in good health and CMV-seronegative. This chain joins TRBV6-5 and TRBJ2-3; TRBD1 agrees at 7 bases. The CDR3 sequence is CASSYARDSLSDTQYF. CDR3 sequence (DNA): TGTGCCAGCAGTTATGCCCGGGACAGCCTTTCCGATACGCAGTATTTT.